A single sample gave rise to the 14 T cell receptor beta chains below, sequenced in a study of cytomegalovirus exposure and HLA in healthy donors. Primers: 60 Vbeta forward and 13 Jbeta reverse. The repertoire was sequenced with immunoSEQ multiplex PCR; TCRdb's copy has only in-frame clones and lacks some. This table holds fewer than 150,000 clones, 80% found once. Specimen: PBMCs. The receptors come from a man aged 35 to 55 in good health and CMV-seronegative.

The chain links TRBV2 to TRBJ2-5, with 13 bases fitting TRBD2. Germline loops: CDR1 SNHLY, CDR2 FYNNEI. The V and J ends lost 5 bases and 1 base, in that order; junction bases with no gene match: 4. The CDR3 sequence is 16 residues long. The CDR3 loop is CASSIGLAGVQETQYF. In DNA form, the CDR3 reads TGTGCCAGCAGTATCGGACTAGCGGGGGTCCAAGAGACCCAGTACTTC.

The chain recombines TRBV7-2 with TRBJ1-1; tentatively, D is TRBD1 (6 bases). Per the germline V gene, CDR1 is SGHTA and CDR2 is FQGNSA. The CDR3 consists of 14 residues. Between the trimmed V and J ends, which lost 5 bases and 3 bases, there was a span of 13 bases. The CDR3 DNA reads TGTGCCAGCAGCCACAGGGTAGGGGACACTGAAGCTTTCTTT. Translation gives CASSHRVGDTEAFF.

The chain employs TRBV27 and TRBJ2-1, with TRBD2 matching over 8 bases. The CDR3 is 15 amino acids. Germline lookup yields CDR1 MNHEY and CDR2 SMNVEV (reference sequence). V was pared by 2 bases and J by 6 bases, with 6 bases of the junction left unmatched. CDR3 DNA: TGTGCCAGCAGTTTAACTAGCGGCGAAATCAATGAGCAGTTCTTC. Protein product: CASSLTSGEINEQFF.

V gene TRBV5-6 combines with J gene TRBJ2-7, with a possible D match to TRBD1 (5 bases). Trimming took off 6 bases at V and 2 bases at J, with 15 bases between the two ends. Per the germline V gene, CDR1 is SGHDT and CDR2 is YYEEEE. The CDR3 contains 14 residues. CDR3 bases: TGTGCCAGCAACCTCGGCAGGGCTACCTACGAGCAGTACTTC. This codes for CASNLGRATYEQYF.

The chain combines TRBV5-1 with TRBJ2-7, with D possibly being TRBD1 (6 bases). V was shortened by 2 bases and J by 3 bases, with 12 bases between the two germline ends. The CDR3 is 14 residues long. The germline V gene has CDR1 SGHRS and CDR2 YFSETQ. The CDR3 sequence is CASSFRTVSYEQYF. DNA for the CDR3: TGCGCCAGCAGCTTCCGGACAGTGAGCTACGAGCAGTACTTC.

CDR3 in DNA: TGTGCCTCCTCCGGACATGGCTCTGGAAACACCATATATTTT. Translation: CASSGHGSGNTIYF. J is TRBJ1-3 and V is TRBV7-9; TRBD1 might be the D (5 bases). Germline CDR1 is SEHNR and CDR2 is FQNEAQ (reference sequence). The length of the CDR3 is 14 residues. Trimming took off 11 bases at V and 0 bases at J, with 14 bases between the two ends.

J is TRBJ1-2 and V is TRBV7-2, with D perhaps TRBD1 (6 bases). This CDR3 contains 15 residues. Looked up from germline, CDR1 is SGHTA and CDR2 is FQGNSA. The V end was cut by 5 bases, the J end by 2 bases, with 15 bases between. The CDR3 loop reads CASSPDRTSNYGYTF. The DNA for the CDR3 is TGTGCCAGCAGCCCCGACAGGACTAGCAACTATGGCTACACCTTC.

This clone came up once. The V and J genes are TRBV18 and TRBJ2-5; D is perhaps TRBD2 (5 bases). CDR3 size: 13 residues. Trimming took 2 bases from V and 2 from J, leaving 6 bases between them. CDR1 KGHSH and CDR2 LQKENI come from the germline V gene. The CDR3 nucleotides read TGTGCCAGCTCACCAGGGGAGCAAGAGACCCAGTACTTC. It is translated as CASSPGEQETQYF.

The chain couples TRBV28 to TRBJ2-7; 10 positions match TRBD2. The CDR3 covers 15 residues. The germline gives CDR1 MDHEN, CDR2 SYDVKM. The J segment lost 3 bases and the V segment lost 2 bases, leaving 4 bases of the junction unmatched. The DNA of the CDR3 is TGTGCCAGCAGTTTAAGCGCTAGCGGGAGCTACGAGCAGTACTTC. It yields the protein CASSLSASGSYEQYF.

The rearrangement joins TRBV5-1 to TRBJ2-7, with TRBD1 matching over 8 bases. The CDR3 has 13 amino acids. Germline CDR1 reads SGHRS; CDR2 reads YFSETQ. J gave up 4 bases and V 0 bases, and 0 bases lay outside the gene matches. Here the CDR3 DNA reads TGCGCCAGCAGCTTGGGGACAGGGTACGAGCAGTACTTC. Translating gives CASSLGTGYEQYF.

J is TRBJ2-5 and V is TRBV7-8, with 11 positions matching TRBD2. The CDR3 length is 16 residues. From germline, CDR1 is SGHVS and CDR2 FQNEAQ. After removal of 4 bases from V and 5 bases from J, the junction contained 9 bases not matched to a gene. The CDR3 reads CASSSLAGGTPETQYF. The CDR3, as DNA: TGTGCCAGCAGCTCGCTAGCGGGAGGAACTCCGGAGACCCAGTACTTC.

This chain uses TRBV28 with TRBJ2-5; 8 nucleotides align to TRBD2. The CDR3 covers 12 residues. Germline V CDR1 and CDR2: MDHEN, SYDVKM. V trimming: 10 bases; J trimming: 5 bases; junction bases outside the gene matches: 6. The CDR3 region is CATQTSDETQYF. The CDR3 coding sequence is TGTGCCACCCAGACTAGCGATGAGACCCAGTACTTC.

This clone has just a few counts. The chain has TRBV6-5 and TRBJ2-3; D uncertain. Per the germline V gene, CDR1 is MNHEY and CDR2 is SVGAGI. Trimming stripped 7 bases from V and 0 bases from J, with 11 bases between. The CDR3 is made up of 14 amino acids. For the CDR3, the DNA is TGTGCCAGCATTATAGCCCCTAGCACAGATACGCAGTATTTT. This encodes CASIIAPSTDTQYF.

The chain recombines TRBV30 with TRBJ1-6, with 7 bases that match TRBD1. The trim removed 1 base at V and 9 bases at J, leaving 21 bases unmatched. The CDR3 runs to 19 residues. The germline V gene encodes CDR1 GTSNPN and CDR2 SVGIG (reference sequence). Here the CDR3 DNA reads TGTGCCTGGAGTGCGCCGGGACAGTCTTTTTCTTGGTCTAGTTCACCCCTCCACTTT. Translated, it gives CAWSAPGQSFSWSSSPLHF.